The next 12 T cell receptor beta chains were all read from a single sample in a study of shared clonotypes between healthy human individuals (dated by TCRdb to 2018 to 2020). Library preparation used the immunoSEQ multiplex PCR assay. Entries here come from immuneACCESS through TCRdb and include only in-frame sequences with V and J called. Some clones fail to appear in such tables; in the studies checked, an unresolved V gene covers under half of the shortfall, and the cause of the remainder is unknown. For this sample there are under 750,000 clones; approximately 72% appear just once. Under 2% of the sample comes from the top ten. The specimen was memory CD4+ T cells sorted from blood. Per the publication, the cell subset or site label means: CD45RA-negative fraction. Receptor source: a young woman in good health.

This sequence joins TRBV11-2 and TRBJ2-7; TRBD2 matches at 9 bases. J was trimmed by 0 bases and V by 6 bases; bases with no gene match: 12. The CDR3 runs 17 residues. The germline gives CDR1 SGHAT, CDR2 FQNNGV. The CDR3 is CASRLSGLAISSYEQYF. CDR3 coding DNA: TGTGCCAGCAGACTCTCCGGACTAGCGATAAGCTCCTACGAGCAGTACTTC.

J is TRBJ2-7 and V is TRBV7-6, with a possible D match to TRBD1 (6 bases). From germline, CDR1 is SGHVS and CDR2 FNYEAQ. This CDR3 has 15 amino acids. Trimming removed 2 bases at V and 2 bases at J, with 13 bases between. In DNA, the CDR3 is TGTGCCAGCAGCTTATCAGGGACATTTGCCTACGAGCAGTACTTC. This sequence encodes CASSLSGTFAYEQYF. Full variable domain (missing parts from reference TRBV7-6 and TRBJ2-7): GAGVSQSPRYKVTKRGQDVALRCDPISGHVSLYWYRQALGQGPEFLTYFNYEAQQDKSGLPNDRFSAERPEGSISTLTIQRTEQRDSAMYRCASSLSGTFAYEQYFGPGTRLTVT.

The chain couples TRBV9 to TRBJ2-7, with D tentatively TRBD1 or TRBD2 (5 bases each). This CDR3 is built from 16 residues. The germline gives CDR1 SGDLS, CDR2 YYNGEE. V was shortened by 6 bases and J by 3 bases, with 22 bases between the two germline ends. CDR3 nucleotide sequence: TGTGCCAGCACACGTTCGGATACGGGGACGAGCTACGAGCAGTACTTC. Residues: CASTRSDTGTSYEQYF.

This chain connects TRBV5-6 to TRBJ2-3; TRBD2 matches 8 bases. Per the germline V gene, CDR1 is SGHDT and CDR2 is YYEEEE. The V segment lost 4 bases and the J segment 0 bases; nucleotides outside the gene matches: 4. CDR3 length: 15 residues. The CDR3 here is CASSRLATSTDTQYF. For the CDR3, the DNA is TGTGCCAGCAGCAGACTAGCGACTAGCACAGATACGCAGTATTTT.

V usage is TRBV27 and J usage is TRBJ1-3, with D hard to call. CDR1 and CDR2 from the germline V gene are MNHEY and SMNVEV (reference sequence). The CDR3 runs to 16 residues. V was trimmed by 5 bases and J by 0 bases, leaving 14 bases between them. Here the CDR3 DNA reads TGTGCCAGCAGTCGTAAGGGCGGCCTCTCTGGAAACACCATATATTTT. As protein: CASSRKGGLSGNTIYF.

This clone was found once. CDR3 coding DNA: TGCGCCAGCACCGAACAGGGGAGCACAGATACGCAGTATTTT. This encodes CASTEQGSTDTQYF. The chain uses TRBV5-1 and TRBJ2-3, with 7 bases identical to TRBD1. Germline CDR1 is SGHRS and CDR2 is YFSETQ. Trimming cost V 6 bases and J 0 bases; bases outside gene matches: 4. CDR3 size: 14 residues. Filled out from reference TRBV5-1 and TRBJ2-3, the complete variable domain reads KAGVTQTPRYLIKTRGQQVTLSCSPISGHRSVSWYQQTPGQGLQFLFEYFSETQRNKGNFPGRFSGRQFSNSRSEMNVSTLELGDSALYLCASTEQGSTDTQYFGPGTRLTVL.

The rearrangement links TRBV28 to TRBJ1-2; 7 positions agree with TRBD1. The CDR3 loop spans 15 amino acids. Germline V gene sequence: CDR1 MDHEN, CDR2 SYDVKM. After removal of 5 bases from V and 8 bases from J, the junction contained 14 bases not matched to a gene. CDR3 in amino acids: CASSHPSLTGSGYTF. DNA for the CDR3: TGTGCCAGCAGTCACCCTTCCCTGACAGGGAGCGGCTACACCTTC.

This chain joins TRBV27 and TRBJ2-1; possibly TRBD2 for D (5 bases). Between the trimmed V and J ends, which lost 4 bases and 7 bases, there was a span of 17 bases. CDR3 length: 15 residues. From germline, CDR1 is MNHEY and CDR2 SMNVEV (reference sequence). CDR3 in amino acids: CASSSVALAGNEQFF. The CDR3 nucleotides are TGTGCCAGCAGTTCCGTAGCGTTAGCTGGGAATGAGCAGTTCTTC.

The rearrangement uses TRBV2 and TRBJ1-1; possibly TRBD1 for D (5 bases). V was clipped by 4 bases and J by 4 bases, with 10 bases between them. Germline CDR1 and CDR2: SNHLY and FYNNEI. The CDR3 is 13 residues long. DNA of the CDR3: TGTGCCAGCAGTGTTAGGGGAGGCACTGAAGCTTTCTTT. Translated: CASSVRGGTEAFF. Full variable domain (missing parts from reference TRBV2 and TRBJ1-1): EPEVTQTPSHQVTQMGQEVILRCVPISNHLYFYWYRQILGQKVEFLVSFYNNEISEKSEIFDDQFSVERPDGSNFTLKIRSTKLEDSAMYFCASSVRGGTEAFFGQGTRLTVV.

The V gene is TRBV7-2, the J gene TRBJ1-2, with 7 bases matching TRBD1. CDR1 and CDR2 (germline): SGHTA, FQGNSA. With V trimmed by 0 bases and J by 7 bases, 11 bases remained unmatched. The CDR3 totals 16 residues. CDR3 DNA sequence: TGTGCCAGCAGCTTAGCGGGCGGGCAGGGGGGTATTGGCTACACCTTC. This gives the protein CASSLAGGQGGIGYTF.

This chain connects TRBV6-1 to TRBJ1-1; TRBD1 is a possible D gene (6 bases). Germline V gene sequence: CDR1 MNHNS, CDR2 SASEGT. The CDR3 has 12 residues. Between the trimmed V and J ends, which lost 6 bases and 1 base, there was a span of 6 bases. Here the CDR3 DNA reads TGTGCCAGCAGAGGGGGGAACACTGAAGCTTTCTTT. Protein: CASRGGNTEAFF.

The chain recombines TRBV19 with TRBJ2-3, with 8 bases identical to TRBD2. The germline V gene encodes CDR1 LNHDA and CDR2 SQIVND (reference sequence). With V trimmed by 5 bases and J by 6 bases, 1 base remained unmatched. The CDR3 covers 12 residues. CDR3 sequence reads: CASSGGGDTQYF. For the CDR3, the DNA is TGTGCCAGTAGTGGCGGGGGGGATACGCAGTATTTT.